The 25 T cell receptor beta chains presented below share a single source sample, sequenced in a study of Japanese encephalitis immunity and Zika vaccine responses. From the 5' RACE reads, TCRdb called clonotypes with MiXCR, one entry per CDR3 protein. Counted here are around 580 distinct CDR3 sequences, about 2.3% occurring once; the ten biggest clones make up 20% to 25%. PBMCs were CFSE-labeled and cultured for 6 to 7 days with peptide pools at approximately 0.97 ug/mL each. Unfixed live CD56-CD19-CD16-CD3+CD4+ CFSE-low cells were sorted as proliferating CD4 T cells. The starting material was antigen-activated CD4+ T cells from blood, cultured, obtained during a Zika inactivated vaccine study. The receptors here all came from an adult woman who received an inactivated Zika virus vaccine.

This clonotype is classed as medium-sized. This chain joins TRBV7-3 and TRBJ1-5, with 7 nucleotides matching TRBD1. CDR1 and CDR2 from the germline V gene are SGHTA and FQGTGA. With V trimmed by 4 bases and J by 4 bases, 19 bases remained unmatched. The CDR3 covers 19 residues. The CDR3 reads CASSSKGDRAIGDNQPQHF. In nucleotides, the CDR3 is TGTGCCAGCAGCTCGAAGGGTGACAGGGCAATAGGAGATAATCAGCCCCAGCATTTT.

By sample share, this clonotype is large. This chain connects TRBV3-1 to TRBJ1-2; D gene ambiguous. The CDR3 loop spans 14 amino acids. Between the trimmed V and J ends, which lost 1 base and 5 bases, there was a span of 11 bases. Germline V gene sequence: CDR1 LGHDT, CDR2 YNNKEL (reference sequence). The CDR3 sequence is CASSQGVVGYGYTF. CDR3 in DNA: TGTGCCAGCAGCCAAGGGGTCGTTGGATATGGCTACACCTTC.

This clonotype is deemed medium-sized. The chain couples TRBV30 to TRBJ1-2; D might be TRBD1 (5 bases). With 2 bases removed from V and 12 bases from J, the gap between germline ends came to 16 bases. The CDR3 spans 12 residues. CDR1 and CDR2 (germline): GTSNPN, SVGIG (reference sequence). CDR3 amino acids: CAWSQGKGPHTF. For the CDR3, the DNA is TGTGCCTGGAGTCAGGGTAAAGGACCCCACACCTTC.

By sample share, this clonotype is medium-sized (0.01 to 0.1%). The V call is TRBV12-3 or TRBV12-4, the J call TRBJ1-3, with D uncertain. Trimming pared 5 bases from V and 1 base from J, leaving 12 bases between. The length of the CDR3 is 15 residues. CDR3 coding DNA: TGTGCCAGCAGTCATCCCCTAGTATCTGGAAACACCATATATTTT. It yields the protein CASSHPLVSGNTIYF.

Many counts were recorded for this clonotype. The chain is built from TRBV25-1 and TRBJ2-1; 12 bases agree with TRBD2. V was clipped by 7 bases and J by 7 bases; unmatched bases: 8. Germline V gene data show CDR1 as MGHDK and CDR2 as SYGVNS. CDR3 length equals 15 residues. CDR3 nucleotides: TGTGCCAGCACCCCAAGGACTAGCGGGGAGAATGAGCAGTTCTTC. It codes for CASTPRTSGENEQFF.

This clonotype qualifies as medium-sized. The V call is TRBV20-1, the J call TRBJ1-2, with a weak D call TRBD1 (6 bases). CDR3 size: 14 residues. V lost 4 bases and J 3 bases, leaving 15 bases between the germline ends. CDR1 and CDR2 (germline): DFQATT, SNEGSKA (reference sequence). The CDR3 loop is CSATYREGDYGYTF. The DNA for the CDR3 is TGCAGTGCTACGTACAGGGAAGGGGACTATGGCTACACCTTC.

This clonotype is deemed medium-sized. The chain has TRBV30 and TRBJ1-3; D not certain. This CDR3 is built from 14 residues. CDR1 GTSNPN and CDR2 SVGIG come from the germline V gene (reference sequence). Trimming removed 0 bases from V and 4 bases from J, with 10 bases in between. In DNA, the CDR3 is TGTGCCTGGAGTGTACAGTCTAAAGGAAACACCATATATTTT. It is translated as CAWSVQSKGNTIYF.

In its sample, this clonotype is large (0.1 to 1%). The chain links TRBV6-5 to TRBJ2-5; 8 bases align to TRBD2. V dropped 6 bases and J dropped 5; count of bases not matched to a gene: 5. The CDR3 is 13 amino acids. Germline values: CDR1 MNHEY, CDR2 SVGAGI. CDR3 amino acids: CASRERGMETQYF. For the CDR3, the DNA is TGTGCCAGCAGAGAGCGGGGGATGGAGACCCAGTACTTC.

Sample share makes this clonotype medium-sized (0.01 to 0.1%). The genes are TRBV2 and TRBJ2-2; D is uncertain. The CDR3 contains 12 residues. With 2 bases removed from V and 8 bases from J, the gap between germline ends came to 6 bases. Germline V CDR1 and CDR2: SNHLY, FYNNEI. As DNA, the CDR3 is TGTGCCAGCAGTGAAAGTGGGGGGGAGCTGTTTTTT. This codes for CASSESGGELFF.

This clonotype is judged large. The chain joins TRBV3-1 to TRBJ2-1; D is undetermined. The germline CDR1 and CDR2 sequences are LGHDT and YNNKEL (reference sequence). The CDR3 is made up of 12 amino acids. Trimming cost V 1 base and J 6 bases, with 4 bases left between them. The CDR3 DNA is TGTGCCAGCAGCCAAGGGCGCAATGAGCAGTTCTTC. The encoded protein is CASSQGRNEQFF.

This clonotype rates as medium-sized. The J gene is TRBJ2-7, the V gene TRBV7-2; TRBD2 matches at 10 bases. The ends lost 2 bases at V and 0 bases at J; junction bases unmatched: 4. Germline V CDR1 and CDR2: SGHTA, FQGNSA. This CDR3 is 16 amino acids long. The CDR3 nucleotides are TGTGCCAGCAGCTTATGGAGCGGGGGGGCCTCCTACGAGCAGTACTTC. Translated, it gives CASSLWSGGASYEQYF.

Relative to its sample, this clonotype is medium-sized. V gene TRBV10-2 combines with J gene TRBJ2-6; D unresolved. The V and J ends lost 6 bases and 0 bases respectively, with 9 bases between them. CDR1 is WSHSY, CDR2 SAAADI, per germline. This CDR3 has 15 amino acids. The CDR3 region is CASRAGLSGANVLTF. The CDR3 DNA reads as TGCGCCAGCAGGGCAGGTCTCTCTGGGGCCAACGTCCTGACTTTC.

This clonotype ranks as medium-sized (0.01 to 0.1%). The chain carries TRBV7-9 and TRBJ1-2, with D perhaps TRBD1 (5 bases). Germline assignment: CDR1 SEHNR and CDR2 FQNEAQ (reference sequence). With 6 bases removed from V and 8 bases from J, the gap between germline ends came to 25 bases. CDR3 length: 16 residues. Here the CDR3 reads CASSLQVGELTPGYTF. The CDR3 DNA reads TGTGCCAGCAGTCTCCAGGTGGGGGAATTGACCCCCGGCTACACCTTC.

By proportion, this clonotype is medium-sized. J is TRBJ2-1 and V is TRBV21-1. TRBV21-1 is deemed a pseudogene. The CDR3 extends over 13 amino acids. This chain's CDR3 is CAIGESSYNEQFF. DNA for the CDR3: TGTGCCATCGGGGAGAGCTCCTACAATGAGCAGTTCTTC.

On this clonotype: A read error may explain this, as a much larger clone is one base away. This sequence joins TRBV5-5 and TRBJ2-1, with 10 bases that match TRBD2. The germline gives CDR1 SGHKS, CDR2 YYEKEE (reference sequence). The CDR3 has 15 residues. DNA for the CDR3: TGTGCCAACAGCATTAGCGGGGGGACTCACAATGAGCAGTTCTTC. Encoded protein: CANSISGGTHNEQFF.

This clonotype counts as medium-sized. CDR3 DNA: TGTGCCAGCAGCTTATCAATCTACGAGCAGTACTTC. Amino acids: CASSLSIYEQYF. The chain is built from TRBV7-8 and TRBJ2-7; the D is unclear. V gave up 2 bases and J gave up 3 bases, with 5 bases separating them. This CDR3 is built from 12 residues. Per the germline V gene, CDR1 is SGHVS and CDR2 is FQNEAQ.

V is TRBV19 and J is TRBJ2-3, with D unclear. The germline CDR1 and CDR2 sequences are LNHDA and SQIVND (reference sequence). CDR3 length: 8 residues. The V and J ends lost 6 bases and 10 bases respectively, with 2 bases between them. As DNA, the CDR3 is TGTGCCAGTAGGTCGCAGTATTTT. Translation: CASRSQYF.

Sample share makes this clonotype medium-sized (0.01 to 0.1%). The chain joins TRBV20-1 to TRBJ1-4, with D uncertain. CDR3 length: 13 amino acids. Germline CDR1 DFQATT, CDR2 SNEGSKA (reference sequence). V was clipped by 5 bases and J by 8 bases, with 15 bases between them. CDR3: CSAPRTLGEKLFF. CDR3 nucleotides: TGCAGTGCTCCACGGACCCTGGGGGAAAAACTGTTTTTT.

By share, this clonotype counts as large. The V gene is TRBV24-1, the J gene TRBJ2-1, with TRBD1 matching 11 bases. Trimming removed 8 bases from V and 8 bases from J; junction bases left unmatched: 10. Germline CDR1 reads KGHDR; CDR2 reads SFDVKD. The CDR3 sequence is 15 residues long. CDR3: CATTHGTGGSDEQFF. In nucleotides, the CDR3 is TGTGCCACCACCCATGGGACAGGGGGGTCGGATGAGCAGTTCTTC.

This clonotype is termed medium-sized. The chain uses TRBV6-4 and TRBJ1-2, with 9 bases matching TRBD1. Germline CDR1 reads MRHNA; CDR2 reads SNTAGT. With V trimmed by 2 bases and J by 2 bases, 3 bases remained unmatched. CDR3 length: 15 residues. CDR3 protein: CASSDQGQGNYGYTF. CDR3 DNA sequence: TGTGCCAGCAGTGACCAGGGACAGGGAAACTATGGCTACACCTTC.

By share, this clonotype counts as large. The chain links TRBV7-6 to TRBJ1-2, with D unclear. In germline, CDR1 is SGHVS, CDR2 FNYEAQ. V lost 7 bases and J lost 4, with 16 bases in between. CDR3 size: 14 residues. CDR3 sequence: CASTKGRQFYGYTF. For the CDR3, the DNA is TGTGCCAGCACCAAAGGTCGGCAGTTCTATGGCTACACCTTC.

This clonotype is large within its sample. This chain uses TRBV18 with TRBJ2-1; 8 bases are a match to TRBD2. CDR1 and CDR2 (germline): KGHSH, LQKENI. The CDR3 is made up of 18 amino acids. The J segment lost 7 bases and the V segment lost 3 bases, leaving 17 bases of the junction unmatched. CDR3 loop: CASSPPHGNGRARNEQFF. The CDR3 DNA follows: TGTGCCAGCTCACCCCCCCATGGAAACGGGAGGGCCAGGAATGAGCAGTTCTTC.

Relative to its sample, this clonotype is large. The chain uses TRBV10-3 and TRBJ2-3, with 9 bases identical to TRBD1. Germline V gene sequence: CDR1 ENHRY, CDR2 SYGVKD. V shed 8 bases and J 5 bases; nucleotides not matched to a gene: 5. This CDR3 region has 13 residues. The CDR3 region has the DNA TGTGCCATCGGGGACAGGGACAAAGATACGCAGTATTTT. Its protein is CAIGDRDKDTQYF.

This clonotype is deemed large (0.1 to 1%). The genes are TRBV2 and TRBJ1-1; D not resolved. Germline values: CDR1 SNHLY, CDR2 FYNNEI. Trimming shortened V by 6 bases and J by 0 bases, and 8 bases separated the two germline ends. The CDR3 covers 13 residues. The CDR3 DNA is TGTGCCAGCAGACAGTACATGAACACTGAAGCTTTCTTT. Translating it yields CASRQYMNTEAFF.

This clonotype is labeled hyperexpanded. DNA of the CDR3: TGCGCCAGCAGCTTGGTATCGGATGGAGGCTACACCTTC. Protein: CASSLVSDGGYTF. The gene calls are TRBV5-1 and TRBJ1-2; D is ambiguous. The CDR3 covers 13 residues. V lost 0 bases and J lost 8, with 11 bases in between. The germline CDR1 and CDR2 sequences are SGHRS and YFSETQ.